These 15 T cell receptor beta chains share one sample of origin, sequenced in a study of T cell responses to AZD1222 COVID-19 vaccine. Profiling relied on immunoSEQ multiplex PCR, and the TCRdb table lists in-frame clones only, not all of them. Of about 130,000 clones listed, roughly 87% are singletons. The specimen was peripheral blood, collected on day 0 of AZD1222 vaccination. The receptors originated from an adult in good health.

The chain combines TRBV7-9 with TRBJ2-2; 7 nucleotides line up with TRBD1. The CDR3 spans 15 residues. J was trimmed by 6 bases and V by 6 bases; bases with no gene match: 10. The germline V gene encodes CDR1 SEHNR and CDR2 FQNEAQ (reference sequence). This CDR3 reads CASRFPKTGAGELFF. CDR3 DNA: TGTGCCAGCAGGTTCCCCAAAACAGGGGCCGGGGAGCTGTTTTTT.

The table lists this clone with a count of one. The chain uses TRBV3-1 (or the pseudogene TRBV3-2) and TRBJ2-1, with 8 bases lining up with TRBD1. Trimming removed 4 bases from V and 7 bases from J; junction bases left unmatched: 9. The germline gives CDR1 LGHDT, CDR2 YNNKEL (reference sequence). This CDR3 contains 15 residues. CDR3 amino acids: CASSLMDRVLNEQFF. CDR3 bases: TGTGCCAGCAGCCTCATGGACAGGGTACTGAATGAGCAGTTCTTC.

The V call is TRBV30, the J call TRBJ1-5; possibly TRBD1 for D (5 bases). Germline CDR1 is GTSNPN and CDR2 is SVGIG (reference sequence). Trimming took 3 bases from V and 7 from J, leaving 13 bases between them. The CDR3 runs to 13 residues. CDR3 DNA: TGTGCCTGGAGCGGTGGGGGTGAGCAGCCCCAGCATTTT. It translates to CAWSGGGEQPQHF.

The V gene is TRBV11-2, the J gene TRBJ2-7; no reliable D call. The V end lost 2 bases, the J end lost 2 bases, and 7 bases lay between the germline ends. Per germline, CDR1 SGHAT and CDR2 FQNNGV. The CDR3 is made up of 13 amino acids. The CDR3: CASSLLSTYEQYF. CDR3 nucleotide sequence: TGTGCCAGCAGCTTACTCTCGACCTACGAGCAGTACTTC.

The V and J genes are TRBV18 and TRBJ2-7; tentative D call: TRBD2 (6 bases). Per the germline V gene, CDR1 is KGHSH and CDR2 is LQKENI. This CDR3 spans 15 amino acids. The V end lost 3 bases, the J end lost 1 base, and 13 bases lay between the germline ends. CDR3 protein: CASSPSSDLSYEQYF. CDR3 sequence (DNA): TGTGCCAGCTCACCGTCTAGCGACCTTTCCTACGAGCAGTACTTC.

The rearrangement uses TRBV5-4 and TRBJ1-2; D unresolved. V was shortened by 1 base and J by 0 bases, with 7 bases between the two germline ends. The CDR3 runs 14 residues. Germline CDR1 SGHNT, CDR2 YYREEE (reference sequence). In DNA form, the CDR3 reads TGTGCCAGCAGCTTGTCCGGCACTAACTATGGCTACACCTTC. Translating gives CASSLSGTNYGYTF. Full variable domain (missing parts from reference TRBV5-4 and TRBJ1-2): ETGVTQSPTHLIKTRGQQVTLRCSSQSGHNTVSWYQQALGQGPQFIFQYYREEENGRGNFPPRFSGLQFPNYSSELNVNALELDDSALYLCASSLSGTNYGYTFGSGTRLTVV.

The chain recombines TRBV6-6 with TRBJ2-2, with 9 nucleotides matching TRBD1. There are 16 residues in the CDR3. With 6 bases clipped from V and 6 bases from J, the junction kept 11 bases outside the gene matches. The V gene's germline CDR1 is MNHNY and CDR2 SVGAGI (reference sequence). CDR3 nucleotide sequence: TGTGCCAGCAGCCAACCCACCGGGACAGGGCCCGGGGAGCTGTTTTTT. It encodes CASSQPTGTGPGELFF.

This clone was observed once. The chain uses TRBV11-2 and TRBJ1-6; TRBD1 is a possible D gene (5 bases). This CDR3 spans 15 amino acids. Germline CDR1 SGHAT, CDR2 FQNNGV. V was trimmed by 4 bases and J by 6 bases, leaving 13 bases between them. The chain's CDR3 is CASSYGGDRNSPLHF. CDR3 nucleotides: TGTGCCAGCAGCTACGGGGGGGACCGTAATTCACCCCTCCACTTT.

The chain uses TRBV7-2 and TRBJ2-7, with 9 bases aligning to TRBD1. The CDR3 runs to 16 residues. CDR1 is SGHTA and CDR2 is FQGNSA in the germline V gene. Trimming at V came to 5 bases and at J to 3 bases, leaving 11 bases not matched to a gene. CDR3 amino acids: CASSPQKGTGIYEQYF. The CDR3 DNA sequence: TGTGCCAGCAGCCCGCAGAAGGGGACAGGGATCTACGAGCAGTACTTC.

This chain connects TRBV19 to TRBJ1-5; D is ambiguous. CDR3 length equals 14 residues. V lost 8 bases and J lost 0, with 11 bases in between. From germline, CDR1 is LNHDA and CDR2 SQIVND (reference sequence). The CDR3 sequence: CASRSYYSNQPQHF. Here the CDR3 DNA reads TGTGCCAGTCGTTCCTATTATAGCAATCAGCCCCAGCATTTT.

V gene TRBV2 combines with J gene TRBJ1-1, with 9 bases fitting TRBD1. The V segment lost 6 bases and the J segment 4 bases; nucleotides outside the gene matches: 9. Germline V gives CDR1 SNHLY, CDR2 FYNNEI. The CDR3 runs to 15 residues. Here the CDR3 reads CASSLLGQGGTEAFF. The CDR3 DNA follows: TGTGCCAGCAGCCTACTGGGACAGGGAGGCACTGAAGCTTTCTTT.

This clone was detected once. The chain combines TRBV30 with TRBJ1-3; the D is unclear. The germline CDR1 and CDR2 sequences are GTSNPN and SVGIG (reference sequence). The germline V and J ends were trimmed by 0 bases and 0 bases, with 18 bases remaining between them. The CDR3 is made up of 18 amino acids. CDR3 protein: CAWSVFPPSVSSGNTIYF. CDR3 DNA sequence: TGTGCCTGGAGTGTATTCCCCCCGTCGGTGAGCTCTGGAAACACCATATATTTT.

CDR3 nucleotide sequence: TGTGCCAGCAGGGGACAGAAGGTCTCTGGGGCCAACGTCCTGACTTTC. This codes for CASRGQKVSGANVLTF. The chain joins TRBV28 to TRBJ2-6, with TRBD1 matching over 7 bases. Losses at the gene ends were 6 bases for V and 0 bases for J; bases not matched to a gene: 5. CDR1 is MDHEN, CDR2 SYDVKM, per germline. This CDR3 has 16 residues.

V usage is TRBV3-1 (or the pseudogene TRBV3-2) and J usage is TRBJ2-5; D is unresolved. Trimming took off 0 bases at V and 4 bases at J, with 3 bases between the two ends. The CDR3 is 12 residues long. CDR1 and CDR2 (germline): LGHDT, YNNKEL (reference sequence). CDR3 sequence (DNA): TGTGCCAGCAGCCAAGACCGAGAGACCCAGTACTTC. Translating it yields CASSQDRETQYF.

J is TRBJ2-3 and V is TRBV9; D call uncertain. The germline V and J ends were trimmed by 6 bases and 8 bases, with 7 bases remaining between them. The CDR3 is 10 amino acids. Germline V gene data show CDR1 as SGDLS and CDR2 as YYNGEE. The CDR3, as DNA: TGTGCCAGCACTCTGGGTACGCAGTATTTT. Translating it yields CASTLGTQYF.